The clone carrying this TCR beta chain was seen many times. Antigen unknown. This specimen belongs to a study of neurological immune-mediated disorders. Time point meaning: longitudinal time-point 1 (baseline). Unsorted libraries used 2 million PBMCs kept at -80 degrees C. cDNA synthesis was performed by 5'RACE with 10-nucleotide random UMIs. TCRdb used MiXCR to reprocess the 5' RACE reads, holding one entry per CDR3 protein. The sample records about 49,000 distinct CDR3 sequences, 10% being singletons. Study-level points and caveats: TCR clonal expansion peaked in HTLV-1-associated myelopathy patients and was lowest in multiple sclerosis patients.

This CDR3 comprises 13 residues. The germline gives CDR1 MNHEY, CDR2 SVGAGI. Trimming cost V 2 bases and J 3 bases, with 7 bases left between them. This sequence joins TRBV6-5 and TRBJ1-1; no clear D gene. This sequence was found in a middle-aged woman in good health. The sequenced sample was PBMCs. The CDR3: CASSYHEYTEAFF. As DNA, the CDR3 is TGTGCCAGCAGTTACCATGAGTACACTGAAGCTTTCTTT.